This is a list of T cell receptor beta chains from one sample in a study of shared clonotypes between healthy human individuals. Clones were sequenced by immunoSEQ multiplex PCR, and TCRdb holds only the in-frame ones, with some missing. In the table there are some 500,000 clones, approximately 71% of which are singletons. Material for sequencing was PBMCs. The receptors originated from a woman in her 40s in good health. Some clones in this sample may be carry-over from other donors' samples. Each CDR3 is given with its conserved first and last residue. A D gene is named only where the DNA matches it firmly. The listing skips clone size in some rows; elsewhere it reads once, few, many or a size class.

TRBV28,TRBJ1-4,-,-,TGTGCCAGCAGTTTCCTAGACACCTCTAATGAAAAACTGTTTTTT,CASSFLDTSNEKLFF
TRBV30,TRBJ2-3,TRBD2,medium-sized,TGTGCCTGGAGTAGCACGGGAGGAGAGATAATCACAGATACGCAGTATTTT,CAWSSTGGEIITDTQYF
TRBV6-1,TRBJ1-1,-,few,TGTGCCAGCAGTGAAATCTCCAGGGTTTTAGCTCGGGACACTGAAGCTTTCTTT,CASSEISRVLARDTEAFF
TRBV27,TRBJ1-4,-,once,TGTGCCAGCAGTTTGAGGGTCGGATATAATGAAAAACTGTTTTTT,CASSLRVGYNEKLFF
TRBV28,TRBJ1-1,-,-,TGTGCCAGCGTTACTGGAGGCACTGAAGCTTTCTTT,CASVTGGTEAFF
TRBV7-9,TRBJ2-3,-,-,TGTGCCAGCAGCTTGGGCAGGATCATTACAGATACGCAGTATTTT,CASSLGRIITDTQYF
TRBV28,TRBJ1-1,TRBD1,-,TGTGCCAGCAGCCCGCCCACCGGGGGACAGGGACTGGCTGAAGCTTTCTTT,CASSPPTGGQGLAEAFF
TRBV14,TRBJ2-5,TRBD2,-,TGTGCCAGCAGTTCCCAGACTAGCGGGAGGGAGACCCAGTACTTC,CASSSQTSGRETQYF
TRBV5-4,TRBJ2-7,TRBD2,-,TGTGCCAGCAGCTTGAAGGGAGGGGACCTAGGTAGCGAGCAGTACTTC,CASSLKGGDLGSEQYF
TRBV11-2,TRBJ2-5,TRBD2,once,TGTGCCAGCAGCTTACTTATCAGCGGGAGGGCCCAGTACTTC,CASSLLISGRAQYF
TRBV4-1,TRBJ1-4,-,-,TGCGCCAGCAGCCAAGGCCTAGCTAATGAAAAACTGTTTTTT,CASSQGLANEKLFF
TRBV15,TRBJ2-7,-,-,TGTGCCACCAGTCCGGGACTCCGCGAGCAGTACTTC,CATSPGLREQYF
TRBV21-1,TRBJ2-3,-,-,TGTGCCAGCAGCAAAGGTGGCAGGGGGCTAATGCCTAACTACACAGATACGCAGTATTTT,CASSKGGRGLMPNYTDTQYF
TRBV4-2,TRBJ2-7,-,-,TGTGCCAGCAGCCAGACCTTGGACACCTACGAGCAGTACTTC,CASSQTLDTYEQYF
TRBV9,TRBJ1-2,TRBD1,once,TGTGCCAGCAGCGCGCCACAGGGGACCTCTAACTATGGCTACACCTTC,CASSAPQGTSNYGYTF
TRBV30,TRBJ2-3,-,-,TGTGCCTGGAGTACAGATACGCAGTATTTT,CAWSTDTQYF
TRBV2,TRBJ2-7,-,many,TGTGCCACCCGGGACCAGACCTACGAGCAGTACTTC,CATRDQTYEQYF
TRBV5-1,TRBJ1-1,-,few,TGCGCCAGCAGCTTGGACCAGGGTTCTCGGTCGGGCACTGAAGCTTTCTTT,CASSLDQGSRSGTEAFF
TRBV13,TRBJ2-7,TRBD1,-,TGTGCCAGCAGCTTATTAGGACAGGGAGCTCGCGAGCAGTACTTC,CASSLLGQGAREQYF
TRBV10-2,TRBJ2-1,TRBD2,-,TGCGCCAGCAGCCTAAAGCTAGCGGAGGAAACCCCCTACTACAATGAGCAGTTCTTC,CASSLKLAEETPYYNEQFF
TRBV10-3,TRBJ2-2,-,-,TGTGCCATCAGCACCTCATCACCCGGGGAGCTGTTTTTT,CAISTSSPGELFF
TRBV14,TRBJ1-1,-,-,TGTGCCGGTCTTAAGGGCACTGAAGCTTTCTTT,CAGLKGTEAFF
TRBV19,TRBJ2-5,TRBD2,-,TGTGCCAGTAGTATACGGGCGGGAGTAGAGACCCAGTACTTC,CASSIRAGVETQYF
TRBV7-8,TRBJ2-3,-,-,TGTGCCAGCAGCTTAGCGGCGGACACAGATACGCAGTATTTT,CASSLAADTDTQYF
TRBV7-2,TRBJ1-2,TRBD1,-,TGTGCCAGCAGCCAGAGGACAGGGGCCCCTGGTGGCTACACCTTC,CASSQRTGAPGGYTF
TRBV21-1,TRBJ2-7,-,-,TGTGCCAGCAGCAAAGGGGAGGGAGTGGACTACGAGCAGTACTTC,CASSKGEGVDYEQYF
TRBV7-9,TRBJ1-1,-,-,TGTGCCAGCAGCTTAGGTCCTGTTCATGGGGAAGCTTTCTTT,CASSLGPVHGEAFF
TRBV5-6,TRBJ2-2,TRBD2,-,TGTGCCAGCAGCGAGACCGGGACTAGCGTGAACACCGGGGAGCTGTTTTTT,CASSETGTSVNTGELFF
TRBV9,TRBJ1-5,-,-,TGTGCCAGCAGCATTCCGAGCCATAGCAATCAGCCCCAGCATTTT,CASSIPSHSNQPQHF
TRBV5-4,TRBJ2-3,-,-,TGTGCCAGCAGCTTGGGAGATACGCAGTATTTT,CASSLGDTQYF
TRBV9,TRBJ2-7,TRBD2,-,TGTGCCAGCAGCGTACTAGCGGGAGAATCCGAGCAGTACTTC,CASSVLAGESEQYF
TRBV5-8,TRBJ1-1,-,-,TGTGCCAGCAGCGCGAGGGGTTCGGCTTTCTTT,CASSARGSAFF
TRBV7-3,TRBJ1-1,-,-,TGTGCCAGCAGCTATACCAAGAACACTGAAGCTTTCTTT,CASSYTKNTEAFF
TRBV7-3,TRBJ2-5,TRBD1,few,TGTGCCAGCAGCCGCGGGACAGGGGGCCCAGAGACCCAGTACTTC,CASSRGTGGPETQYF
TRBV19,TRBJ1-5,-,-,TGTGCCAGTAGTCTCTCCTTGGACCTAGTGGACAATCAGCCCCAGCATTTT,CASSLSLDLVDNQPQHF
TRBV27,TRBJ2-7,-,-,TGTGCCAGCAGTTTATCGATCGAGACTAGCTACGAGCAGTACTTC,CASSLSIETSYEQYF
TRBV6-6,TRBJ2-7,TRBD2,-,TGTGCCAGCGAGCGGGAGCCGGGCGAGCAGTACTTC,CASEREPGEQYF
TRBV5-1,TRBJ1-2,TRBD1,-,TGCGCCAGTAGCCACGGACAGGAAGGAGTCTATGGCTACACCTTC,CASSHGQEGVYGYTF
TRBV28,TRBJ2-2,TRBD1,-,TGTGCCAGCAATTCCGTGGGACAGGGGTTTAACACCGGGGAGCTGTTTTTT,CASNSVGQGFNTGELFF
TRBV28,TRBJ2-7,-,-,TGTGCCAGCACCAGACTCCCAGGGACGACCTCCTACGAGCAGTACTTC,CASTRLPGTTSYEQYF